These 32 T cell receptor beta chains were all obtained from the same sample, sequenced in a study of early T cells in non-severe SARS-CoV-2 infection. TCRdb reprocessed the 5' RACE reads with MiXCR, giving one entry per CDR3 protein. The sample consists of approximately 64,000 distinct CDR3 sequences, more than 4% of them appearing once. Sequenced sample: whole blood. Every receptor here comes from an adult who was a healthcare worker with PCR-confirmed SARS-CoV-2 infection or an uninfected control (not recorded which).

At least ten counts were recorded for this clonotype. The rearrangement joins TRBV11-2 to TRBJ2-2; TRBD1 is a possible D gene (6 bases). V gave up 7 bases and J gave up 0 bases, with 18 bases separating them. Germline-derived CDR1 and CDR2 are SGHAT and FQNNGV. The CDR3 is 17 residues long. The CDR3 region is CASTNLRDTPNTGELFF. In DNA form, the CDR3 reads TGTGCCAGCACCAATCTCCGGGACACGCCGAACACCGGGGAGCTGTTTTTT. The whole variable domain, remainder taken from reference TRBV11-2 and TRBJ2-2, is EAGVAQSPRYKIIEKRQSVAFWCNPISGHATLYWYQQILGQGPKLLIQFQNNGVVDDSQLPKDRFSAERLKGVDSTLKIQPAKLEDSAVYLCASTNLRDTPNTGELFFGEGSRLTVL.

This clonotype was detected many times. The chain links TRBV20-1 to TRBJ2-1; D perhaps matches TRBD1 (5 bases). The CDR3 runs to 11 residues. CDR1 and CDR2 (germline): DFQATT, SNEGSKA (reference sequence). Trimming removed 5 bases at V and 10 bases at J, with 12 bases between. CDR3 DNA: TGCAGTGCTGCGGACAACTCGGAGCAGTTCTTC. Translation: CSAADNSEQFF.

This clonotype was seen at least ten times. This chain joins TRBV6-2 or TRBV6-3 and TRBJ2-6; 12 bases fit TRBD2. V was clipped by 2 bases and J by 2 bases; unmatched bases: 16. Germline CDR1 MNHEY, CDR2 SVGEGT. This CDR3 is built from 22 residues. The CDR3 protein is CASSYGAGLAGTSTPGANVLTF. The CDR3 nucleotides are TGTGCCAGCAGTTACGGGGCCGGACTAGCGGGAACTTCAACCCCTGGGGCCAACGTCCTGACTTTC.

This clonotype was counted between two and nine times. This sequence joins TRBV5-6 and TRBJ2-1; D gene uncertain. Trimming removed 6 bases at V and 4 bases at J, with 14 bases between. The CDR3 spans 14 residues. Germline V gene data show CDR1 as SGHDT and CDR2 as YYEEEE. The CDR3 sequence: CASTSLDRYNEQFF. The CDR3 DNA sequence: TGTGCCAGCACCTCTTTAGACCGTTACAATGAGCAGTTCTTC.

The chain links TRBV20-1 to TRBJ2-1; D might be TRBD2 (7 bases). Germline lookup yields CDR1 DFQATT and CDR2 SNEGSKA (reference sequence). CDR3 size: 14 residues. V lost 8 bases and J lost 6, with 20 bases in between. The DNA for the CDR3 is TGCAGTAATATAGCGGCGGGGGCCCTCAATGAGCAGTTCTTC. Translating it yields CSNIAAGALNEQFF.

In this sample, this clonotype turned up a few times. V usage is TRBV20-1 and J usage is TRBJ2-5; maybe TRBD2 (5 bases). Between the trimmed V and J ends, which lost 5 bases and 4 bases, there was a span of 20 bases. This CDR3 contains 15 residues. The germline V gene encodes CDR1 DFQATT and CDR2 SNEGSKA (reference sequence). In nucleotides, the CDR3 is TGCAGTGCTCAAGTCACCACGGGGAGCGGAGAGACCCAGTACTTC. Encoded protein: CSAQVTTGSGETQYF.

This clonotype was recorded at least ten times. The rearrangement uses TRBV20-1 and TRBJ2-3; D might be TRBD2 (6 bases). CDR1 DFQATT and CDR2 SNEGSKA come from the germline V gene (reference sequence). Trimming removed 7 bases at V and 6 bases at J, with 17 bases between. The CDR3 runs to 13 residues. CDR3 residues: CSVAGLSPDTQYF. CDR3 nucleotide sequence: TGCAGTGTTGCGGGACTGTCCCCCGATACGCAGTATTTT.

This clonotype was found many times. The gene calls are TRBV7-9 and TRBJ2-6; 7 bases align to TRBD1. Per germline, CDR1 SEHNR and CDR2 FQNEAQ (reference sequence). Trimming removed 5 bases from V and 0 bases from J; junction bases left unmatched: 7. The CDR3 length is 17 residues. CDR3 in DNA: TGTGCCAGCAGCCCGAGGACAGGCTACTCTGGGGCCAACGTCCTGACTTTC. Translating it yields CASSPRTGYSGANVLTF. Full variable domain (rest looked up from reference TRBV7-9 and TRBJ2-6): DTGVSQNPRHKITKRGQNVTFRCDPISEHNRLYWYRQTLGQGPEFLTYFQNEAQLEKSRLLSDRFSAERPKGSFSTLEIQRTEQGDSAMYLCASSPRTGYSGANVLTFGAGSRLTVL.

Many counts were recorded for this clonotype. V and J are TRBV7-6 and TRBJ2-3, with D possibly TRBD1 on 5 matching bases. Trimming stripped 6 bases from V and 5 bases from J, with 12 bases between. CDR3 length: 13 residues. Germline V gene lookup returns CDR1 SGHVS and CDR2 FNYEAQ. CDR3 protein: CASRLQVGDTQYF. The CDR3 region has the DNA TGTGCCAGCAGATTACAGGTTGGAGATACGCAGTATTTT.

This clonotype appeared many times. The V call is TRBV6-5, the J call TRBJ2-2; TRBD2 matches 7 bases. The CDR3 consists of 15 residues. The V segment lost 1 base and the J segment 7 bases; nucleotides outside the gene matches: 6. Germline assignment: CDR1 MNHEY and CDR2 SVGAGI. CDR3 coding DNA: TGTGCCAGCAGTTACTTGGTTGGCGGGAGCGGGGAGCTGTTTTTT. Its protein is CASSYLVGGSGELFF.

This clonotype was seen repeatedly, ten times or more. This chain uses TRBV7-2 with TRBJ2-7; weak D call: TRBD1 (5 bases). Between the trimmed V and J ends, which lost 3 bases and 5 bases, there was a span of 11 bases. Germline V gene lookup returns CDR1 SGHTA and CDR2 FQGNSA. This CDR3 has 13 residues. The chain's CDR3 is CASSFLTAHEQYF. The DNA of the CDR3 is TGTGCCAGCAGCTTTTTGACAGCCCACGAGCAGTACTTC.

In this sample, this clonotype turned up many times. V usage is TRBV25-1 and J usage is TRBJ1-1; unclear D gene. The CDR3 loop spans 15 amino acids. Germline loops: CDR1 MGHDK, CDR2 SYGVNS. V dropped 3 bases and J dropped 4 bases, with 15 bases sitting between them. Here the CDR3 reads CASSDGVGYVTEAFF. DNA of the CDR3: TGTGCCAGCAGTGACGGGGTCGGGTATGTCACTGAAGCTTTCTTT.

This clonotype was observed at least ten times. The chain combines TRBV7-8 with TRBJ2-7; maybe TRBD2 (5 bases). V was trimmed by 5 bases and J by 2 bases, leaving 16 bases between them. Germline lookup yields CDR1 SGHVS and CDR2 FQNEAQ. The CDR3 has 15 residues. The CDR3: CASSVNRGLAYEQYF. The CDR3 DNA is TGTGCCAGCAGCGTGAACAGAGGACTCGCCTACGAGCAGTACTTC. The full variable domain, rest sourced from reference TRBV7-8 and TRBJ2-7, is GAGVSQSPRYKVAKRGQDVALRCDPISGHVSLFWYQQALGQGPEFLTYFQNEAQLDKSGLPSDRFFAERPEGSVSTLKIQRTQQEDSAVYLCASSVNRGLAYEQYFGPGTRLTVT.

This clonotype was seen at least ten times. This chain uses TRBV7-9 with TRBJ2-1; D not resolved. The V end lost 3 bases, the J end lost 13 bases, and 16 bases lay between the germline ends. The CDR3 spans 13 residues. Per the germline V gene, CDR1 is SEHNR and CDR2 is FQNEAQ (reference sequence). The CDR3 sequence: CASSFGPRSGQFF. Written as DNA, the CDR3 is TGTGCCAGCAGCTTCGGCCCAAGGAGTGGCCAGTTCTTC.

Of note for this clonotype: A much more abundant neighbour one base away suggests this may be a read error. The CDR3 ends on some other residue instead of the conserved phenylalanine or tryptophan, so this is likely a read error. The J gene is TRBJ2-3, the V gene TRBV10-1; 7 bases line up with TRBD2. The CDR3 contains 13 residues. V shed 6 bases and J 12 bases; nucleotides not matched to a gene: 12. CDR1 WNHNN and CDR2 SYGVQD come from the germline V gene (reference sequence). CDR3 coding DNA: TGCGCCAGCAGCCGCGGACTAGGTTCCCCCCAGTATTCT. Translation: CASSRGLGSPQYS.

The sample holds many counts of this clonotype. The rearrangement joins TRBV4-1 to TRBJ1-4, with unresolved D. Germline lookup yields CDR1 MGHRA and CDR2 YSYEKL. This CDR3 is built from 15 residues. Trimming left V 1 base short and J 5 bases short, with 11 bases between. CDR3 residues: CASSQVDRENEKLFF. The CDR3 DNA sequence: TGCGCCAGCAGCCAAGTAGACCGAGAGAATGAAAAACTGTTTTTT.

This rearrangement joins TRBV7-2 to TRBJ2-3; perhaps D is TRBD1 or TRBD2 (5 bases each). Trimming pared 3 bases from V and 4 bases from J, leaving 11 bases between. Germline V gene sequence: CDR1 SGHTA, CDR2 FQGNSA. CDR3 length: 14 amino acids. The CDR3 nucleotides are TGTGCCAGCAGCTTTCTGCGAGGGGCAGATACGCAGTATTTT. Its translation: CASSFLRGADTQYF.

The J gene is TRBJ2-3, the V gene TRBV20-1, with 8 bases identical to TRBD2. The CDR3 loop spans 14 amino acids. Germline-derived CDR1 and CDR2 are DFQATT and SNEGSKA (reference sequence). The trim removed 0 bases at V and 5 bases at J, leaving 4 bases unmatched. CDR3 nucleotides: TGCAGTGCTAGAGATCGCACTAGCGGAGATACGCAGTATTTT. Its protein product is CSARDRTSGDTQYF.

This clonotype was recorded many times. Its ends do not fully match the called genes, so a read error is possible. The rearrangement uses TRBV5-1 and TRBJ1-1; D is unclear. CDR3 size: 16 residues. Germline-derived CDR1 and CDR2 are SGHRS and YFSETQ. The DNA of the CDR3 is TGCGCCAGCAGCTTGAGCCCGTCAGGATCGAACACTGAAGTTTTCTTT. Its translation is CASSLSPSGSNTEVFF.

CDR3 DNA: TGCAGCGTTGGACTAGCGGGGGGCACAGATACGCAGTATTTT. Translation: CSVGLAGGTDTQYF. This sequence joins TRBV29-1 and TRBJ2-3, with 12 bases matching TRBD2. Per the germline V gene, CDR1 is SQVTM and CDR2 is ANQGSEA. The V gene end was trimmed by 4 bases and the J gene end by 1 base; junction bases not matched to a gene: 0. This CDR3 is built from 14 residues.

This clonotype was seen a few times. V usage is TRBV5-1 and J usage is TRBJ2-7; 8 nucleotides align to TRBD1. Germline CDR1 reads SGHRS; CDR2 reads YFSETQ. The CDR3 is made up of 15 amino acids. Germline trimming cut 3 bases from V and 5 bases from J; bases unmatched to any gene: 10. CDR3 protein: CASSSDRGDADEQYF. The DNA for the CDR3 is TGCGCCAGCAGCTCTGACAGGGGTGACGCCGACGAGCAGTACTTC.

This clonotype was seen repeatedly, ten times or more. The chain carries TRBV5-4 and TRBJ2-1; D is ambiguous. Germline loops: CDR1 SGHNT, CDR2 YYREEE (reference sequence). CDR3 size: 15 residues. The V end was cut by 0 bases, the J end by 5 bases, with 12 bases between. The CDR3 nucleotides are TGTGCCAGCAGCTTGGCCGGTATGGGAAACAATGAGCAGTTCTTC. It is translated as CASSLAGMGNNEQFF.

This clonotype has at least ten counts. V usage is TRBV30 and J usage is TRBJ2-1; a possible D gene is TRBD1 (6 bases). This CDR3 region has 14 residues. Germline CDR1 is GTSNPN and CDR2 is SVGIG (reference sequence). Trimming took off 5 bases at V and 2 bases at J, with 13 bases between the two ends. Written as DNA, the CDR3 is TGTGCCTGGGTGAGGGGGAATACCTACAATGAGCAGTTCTTC. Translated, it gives CAWVRGNTYNEQFF. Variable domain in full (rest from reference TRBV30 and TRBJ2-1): SQTIHQWPATLVQPVGSPLSLECTVEGTSNPNLYWYRQAAGRGLQLLFYSVGIGQISSEVPQNLSASRPQDRQFILSSKKLLLSDSGFYLCAWVRGNTYNEQFFGPGTRLTVL.

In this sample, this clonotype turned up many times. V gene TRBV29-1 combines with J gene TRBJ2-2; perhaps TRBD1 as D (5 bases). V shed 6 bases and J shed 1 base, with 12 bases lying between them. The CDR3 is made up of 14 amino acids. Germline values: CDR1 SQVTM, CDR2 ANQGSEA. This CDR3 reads CSVMTAKNTGELFF. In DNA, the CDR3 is TGCAGCGTGATGACAGCTAAGAACACCGGGGAGCTGTTTTTT.

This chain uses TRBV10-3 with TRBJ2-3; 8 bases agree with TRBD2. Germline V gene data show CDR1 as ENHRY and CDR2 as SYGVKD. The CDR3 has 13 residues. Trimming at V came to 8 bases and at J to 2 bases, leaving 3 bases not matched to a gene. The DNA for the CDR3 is TGTGCCATCCTCGGGGGGGACACAGATACGCAGTATTTT. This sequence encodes CAILGGDTDTQYF.

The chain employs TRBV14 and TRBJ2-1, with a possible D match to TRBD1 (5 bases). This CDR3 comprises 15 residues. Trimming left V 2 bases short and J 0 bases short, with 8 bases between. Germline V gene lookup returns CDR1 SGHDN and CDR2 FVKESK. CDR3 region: CASSQRRASYNEQFF. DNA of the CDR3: TGTGCCAGCAGCCAACGCAGGGCCTCCTACAATGAGCAGTTCTTC. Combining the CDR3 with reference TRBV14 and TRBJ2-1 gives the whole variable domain EAGVTQFPSHSVIEKGQTVTLRCDPISGHDNLYWYRRVMGKEIKFLLHFVKESKQDESGMPNNRFLAERTGGTYSTLKVQPAELEDSGVYFCASSQRRASYNEQFFGPGTRLTVL.

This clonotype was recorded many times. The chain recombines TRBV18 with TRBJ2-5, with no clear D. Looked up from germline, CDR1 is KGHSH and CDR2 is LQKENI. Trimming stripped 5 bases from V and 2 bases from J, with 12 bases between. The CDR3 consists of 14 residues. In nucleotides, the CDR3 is TGTGCCAGCTCAGGACCAAACAAGCAAGAGACCCAGTACTTC. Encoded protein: CASSGPNKQETQYF.

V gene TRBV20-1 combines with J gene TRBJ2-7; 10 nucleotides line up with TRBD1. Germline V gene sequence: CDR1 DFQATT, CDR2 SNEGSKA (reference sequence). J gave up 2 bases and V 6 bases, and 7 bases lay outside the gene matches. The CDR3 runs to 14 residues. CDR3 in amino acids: CSAPKGTGAYEQYF. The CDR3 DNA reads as TGCAGTGCCCCCAAAGGGACAGGGGCCTACGAGCAGTACTTC.

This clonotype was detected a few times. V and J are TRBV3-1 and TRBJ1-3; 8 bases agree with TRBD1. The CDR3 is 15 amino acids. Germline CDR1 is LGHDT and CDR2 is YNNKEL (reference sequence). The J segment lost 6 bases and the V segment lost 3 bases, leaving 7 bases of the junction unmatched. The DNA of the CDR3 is TGTGCCAGCAGCCAGAACCCGGGACAGGAAAACACCATATATTTT. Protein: CASSQNPGQENTIYF.

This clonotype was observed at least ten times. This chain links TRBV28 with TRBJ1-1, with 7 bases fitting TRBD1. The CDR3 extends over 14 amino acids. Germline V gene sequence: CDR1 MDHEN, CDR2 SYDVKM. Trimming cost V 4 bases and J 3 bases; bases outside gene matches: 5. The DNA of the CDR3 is TGTGCCAGCAGTTGGGACAGAGAGGACACTGAAGCTTTCTTT. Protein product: CASSWDREDTEAFF.

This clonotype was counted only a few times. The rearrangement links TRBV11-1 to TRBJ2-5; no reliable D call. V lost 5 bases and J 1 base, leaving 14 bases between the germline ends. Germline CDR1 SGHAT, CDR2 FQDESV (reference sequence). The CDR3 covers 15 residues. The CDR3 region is CASSPLQRFQETQYF. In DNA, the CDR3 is TGTGCCAGCAGCCCCCTACAGAGGTTCCAAGAGACCCAGTACTTC.

The CDR3 DNA is TGTGCCAGCAAGGTCCCACGTACCTATAATTCACCCCTCCACTTT. As protein: CASKVPRTYNSPLHF. The V gene is TRBV6-9, the J gene TRBJ1-6; D unresolved. The CDR3 sequence is 15 residues long. V lost 7 bases to trimming and J lost 2 bases, with 12 bases between them. Germline lookup yields CDR1 MNHGY and CDR2 SVAAGI.